This entry features one T cell receptor (beta chain) sequence. Repertoires were generated with immunoSEQ multiplex PCR, while TCRdb's copy carries only in-frame clones and drops some. The profile shows some 270,000 clones, approximately 85% of them singletons. The CDR3 sequence is 16 residues long. Per the germline V gene, CDR1 is MNHNY and CDR2 is SVGAGI (reference sequence). The V and J ends lost 4 bases and 6 bases, in that order; junction bases with no gene match: 7. This sample is part of a study of blood T cell repertoires in COVID-19. This chain connects TRBV6-6 to TRBJ1-6, with TRBD1 identical over 9 bases. Sequencing used peripheral blood. This TCR derives from a woman in her 70s with acute or convalescent COVID-19. The CDR3 spells CASSLGTGLANSPLHF. CDR3 in DNA: TGTGCCAGCAGTTTGGGGACAGGGTTGGCTAATTCACCCCTCCACTTT.